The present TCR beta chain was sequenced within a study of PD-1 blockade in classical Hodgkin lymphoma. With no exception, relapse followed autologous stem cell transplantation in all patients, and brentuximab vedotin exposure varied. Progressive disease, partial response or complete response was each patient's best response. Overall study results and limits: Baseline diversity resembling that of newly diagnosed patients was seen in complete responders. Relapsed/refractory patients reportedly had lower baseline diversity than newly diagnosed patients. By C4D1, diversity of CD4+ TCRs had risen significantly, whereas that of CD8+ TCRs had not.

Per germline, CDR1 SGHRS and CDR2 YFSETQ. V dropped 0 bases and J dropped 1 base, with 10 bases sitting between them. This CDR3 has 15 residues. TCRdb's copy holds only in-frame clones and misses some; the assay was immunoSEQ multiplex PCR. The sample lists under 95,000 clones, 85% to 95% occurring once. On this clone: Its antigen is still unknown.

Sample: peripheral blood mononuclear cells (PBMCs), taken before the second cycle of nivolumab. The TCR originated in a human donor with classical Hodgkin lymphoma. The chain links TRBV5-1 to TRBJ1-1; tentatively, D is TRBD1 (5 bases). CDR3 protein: CASSLGPGQNTEAFF. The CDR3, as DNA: TGCGCCAGCAGCTTGGGTCCAGGACAGAACACTGAAGCTTTCTTT.